These 28 T cell receptor beta chains originate from one sample sequenced in a study of tumor-infiltrating lymphocytes in primary liver carcinoma. A primer matching the constant region was used to make TCR beta cDNA from 450 to 550 ng of total RNA. Slightly modified ARM-PCR, run as three nested multiplex PCR rounds, produced the TCR beta libraries. TRBV1-TRBV30 forward primers paired with a C-beta reverse primer were used in the first two PCR rounds, which ran approximately 10 cycles each. TCRdb used MiXCR to reprocess the multiplex PCR reads, holding one entry per CDR3 protein. The sample carries fewer than 250,000 distinct CDR3 sequences, around four fifths recorded once. The study co-extracted DNA and RNA from about 20-30 mg of unsorted bulk tissue. Material: tumor tissue from primary liver carcinoma. The receptors were sampled from a middle-aged man with primary liver carcinoma and hepatitis B virus infection.

A note on this clonotype: No conserved phenylalanine or tryptophan is present at the end of the CDR3, so a read error is the likely explanation. It is unclear where the CDR3 begins or ends on the DNA, so no DNA is shown, and the CDR3 is as TCRdb lists it. Here the CDR3 reads CASSRTRLVPGRASGAKVVSL. V usage is TRBV12-3 or TRBV12-4 and J usage is TRBJ2-6; the D segment call TRBD2 is taken from the table without a DNA check. The CDR3 spans 21 residues, counting both ends.

Worth noting for this clonotype: At one end the junction does not follow the germline gene, possibly because of a read error. This chain joins TRBV12-3 or TRBV12-4 and TRBJ2-5, with a weak D call TRBD2 (5 bases). The CDR3 contains 13 residues. The CDR3 is CASSLSGVDTQHF. In DNA form, the CDR3 reads TGTGCCAGCAGTTTGTCCGGGGTTGATACCCAGCACTTC.

On this clonotype: This may be a read error, as it is one base from a much larger clone. This chain connects TRBV7-9 to TRBJ2-3; D unresolved. The CDR3 totals 13 residues. Germline V gene sequence: CDR1 SEHNR, CDR2 FQNEAQ (reference sequence). The ends were cut back, 4 bases at V and 2 bases at J, with 7 bases in the middle. The CDR3 loop reads CASSSKTTDTQYF. CDR3 nucleotide sequence: TGTGCCAGCAGCTCCAAAACCACAGATACGCAGTATTTT. Full variable domain (missing parts from reference TRBV7-9 and TRBJ2-3): DTGVSQNPRHKITKRGQNVTFRCDPISEHNRLYWYRQTLGQGPEFLTYFQNEAQLEKSRLLSDRFSAERPKGSFSTLEIQRTEQGDSAMYLCASSSKTTDTQYFGPGTRLTVL.

Details on this clonotype: Given the absence of the conserved phenylalanine or tryptophan at the CDR3 end, a read error is likely. The chain links TRBV11-3 to TRBJ2-1; D is ambiguous. CDR3 length: 12 amino acids. Germline V gene lookup returns CDR1 SGHNT and CDR2 YENEEA. CDR3 nucleotide sequence: TGTGTCAGCAGCTTAAGTGACAATGAGCAGTTCCTC. Encoded protein: CVSSLSDNEQFL.

As for this clonotype: Because the CDR3 is missing its conserved closing phenylalanine or tryptophan, this is likely a read error. No DNA is shown, since the ends of the CDR3 on it are uncertain; the CDR3 is the one TCRdb lists. The chain carries TRBV7-9 and TRBJ2-7; the table's D call, TRBD2, has no DNA check behind it. The CDR3 contains 14 residues when both ends are counted. Germline V gene lookup returns CDR1 SEHNR and CDR2 FQNEAQ (reference sequence). This CDR3 is CASSLAGGPGEQYL.

This sequence joins TRBV4-3 and TRBJ2-1; 9 bases match TRBD1. The CDR3 extends over 16 amino acids. Per germline, CDR1 LGHNA and CDR2 YSLEER. The CDR3: CPSSHFSGTGMQGQFF. DNA for the CDR3: TGCCCGAGCAGCCACTTCTCCGGGACAGGGATGCAAGGGCAGTTCTTC.

The V and J genes are TRBV6-6 and TRBJ1-4; no definite D call. This CDR3 contains 17 residues. Germline CDR1 reads MNHNY; CDR2 reads SVGAGI (reference sequence). V shed 0 bases and J shed 4 bases, with 15 bases lying between them. In DNA form, the CDR3 reads TGTGCCAGCAGTTACTCGGCAGGTCACAGAAGTAATGAAAAACTGTTTTTT. Its translation is CASSYSAGHRSNEKLFF.

Concerning this clonotype itself: The junction departs from the called germline gene at one end, perhaps through a read error. In nucleotides, the CDR3 is TGCGCCAGCAGTCCCTCGACAGGGTCCCATTTCCTAGAGACCTTC. Its translation is CASSPSTGSHFLETF. This chain connects TRBV6-1 to TRBJ1-2; 7 bases map to TRBD1. The CDR3 is 15 amino acids. CDR1 and CDR2 (germline): MNHNS, SASEGT.

Comments on this clonotype: Compared with germline, one end of the junction differs, possibly owing to a read error. This chain connects TRBV5-1 to TRBJ2-7, with a tentative D call TRBD2 (5 bases). CDR1 and CDR2 from the germline V gene are SGHRS and YFSETQ. The CDR3 length is 13 residues. The CDR3 nucleotides read TGCGCCAGCAGGGAAGCTACTAGATACGAGCGGTACTTC. Translating gives CASREATRYERYF. The whole variable domain, remainder taken from reference TRBV5-1 and TRBJ2-7, is KAGVTQTPRYLIKTRGQQVTLSCSPISGHRSVSWYQQTPGQGLQFLFEYFSETQRNKGNFPGRFSGRQFSNSRSEMNVSTLELGDSALYLCASREATRYERYFGPGTRLTVT.

With regard to this clonotype: One junction end disagrees with the germline gene, perhaps due to a read error. V gene TRBV29-1 combines with J gene TRBJ2-7; maybe TRBD1 (5 bases). CDR3 length: 13 amino acids. Germline V gene lookup returns CDR1 SQVTM and CDR2 ANQGSEA. CDR3 DNA: TGCAGCGCCCTTCTTCAGGGTCACCACGAGCGGTACTTC. As protein: CSALLQGHHERYF.

Of note for this clonotype: The germline gene is not matched at one end of the junction; a read error may be the cause. This sequence joins TRBV28 and TRBJ2-7; a weak D match, TRBD2 (5 bases). Germline CDR1 and CDR2: MDHEN and SYDVKM. This CDR3 spans 15 amino acids. CDR3 DNA sequence: TGTGTCAGCGAACTCCCTCCGGTGGGAGAAGGGGAGCAGTACTTC. Translating gives CVSELPPVGEGEQYF.

Turning to this clonotype: The missing conserved phenylalanine or tryptophan at the end of this CDR3 makes a read error likely. V usage is TRBV29-1 and J usage is TRBJ2-3, with unresolved D. Trimming stripped 8 bases from V and 0 bases from J, with 12 bases between. The CDR3 consists of 13 residues. Germline V gene data show CDR1 as SQVTM and CDR2 as ANQGSEA. As DNA, the CDR3 is TGCAGCTTCCGTGCAACTAGCACAGATACGCAGTATATT. Translating it yields CSFRATSTDTQYI.

This chain uses TRBV6-6 with TRBJ1-1; D is possibly TRBD1 (6 bases). The CDR3 has 13 residues. The V gene's germline CDR1 is MNHNY and CDR2 SVGAGI (reference sequence). The V gene lost 10 bases and the J gene lost 8 bases, with 20 bases spanning the gap. CDR3 region: CATSTRGTTEAFF. CDR3 DNA: TGTGCCACCAGCACAAGGGGGACTACCGAAGCTTTCTTT.

There are a few counts of this clonotype. The CDR3 DNA reads TGTGCCACCACTCAACCCGGGGAGCTGTTTTTT. Encoded protein: CATTQPGELFF. This chain links TRBV28 with TRBJ2-2; D call uncertain. Deletions cut 10 bases from V and 6 bases from J, with 9 bases between. The CDR3 runs 11 residues. Germline values: CDR1 MDHEN, CDR2 SYDVKM.

Concerning this clonotype itself: It is likely a read error, because the conserved phenylalanine at the end of the CDR3 is missing. The chain is built from TRBV4-1 and TRBJ1-2; no firm D call. The germline V gene encodes CDR1 MGHRA and CDR2 YSYEKL. The CDR3 spans 14 residues. Trimming removed 7 bases from V and 2 bases from J, with 14 bases in between. DNA for the CDR3: TGCGCCAGCAACCATCAGGACGGGAACTATGGCTACACCTTA. As protein: CASNHQDGNYGYTL.

Remarks on this clonotype: One junction end does not reproduce the germline sequence, and a read error may be involved. The genes are TRBV6-2 or TRBV6-3 and TRBJ2-2; D unresolved. The CDR3 extends over 14 amino acids. Germline assignment: CDR1 MNHEY and CDR2 SVGEGT. CDR3 DNA: TGTGCCAGCTGTTACTCCAGCGACTCCGGGGAGCTGTTTTTT. Its translation is CASCYSSDSGELFF.

Details on this clonotype: A junction boundary mismatches the germline segment, possibly from a read error. The V gene is TRBV29-1, the J gene TRBJ2-7, with D perhaps matching TRBD1 (6 bases). This CDR3 is 13 amino acids long. The germline V gene encodes CDR1 SQVTM and CDR2 ANQGSEA. The CDR3: CNVESQGNGEHYF. CDR3 in DNA: TGCAACGTTGAGTCGCAGGGGAACGGCGAGCACTACTTC.

The chain uses TRBV7-9 and TRBJ1-2, with D maybe TRBD1 (5 bases). Trimming stripped 10 bases from V and 1 base from J, with 13 bases between. The germline CDR1 and CDR2 sequences are SEHNR and FQNEAQ (reference sequence). This CDR3 is 13 amino acids long. The CDR3 loop reads CANRFDSNYGYTF. CDR3 nucleotide sequence: TGTGCCAACAGATTCGACAGTAACTATGGCTACACCTTC.

The chain links TRBV4-3 to TRBJ2-4; D could derive from TRBD1 or TRBD2 (5 bases each). The CDR3 contains 14 residues. V gave up 10 bases and J gave up 3 bases, with 16 bases separating them. Germline V gene data show CDR1 as LGHNA and CDR2 as YSLEER. As DNA, the CDR3 is TGCGCCAAGAGCCAGGCAGGGAGCAAAAACATTCAGTACTTC. Residues: CAKSQAGSKNIQYF.

The CDR3 here is CVNSHSVENSPLHF. In nucleotides, the CDR3 is TGTGTCAACAGCCACTCAGTGGAAAATTCACCCCTCCACTTT. The chain links TRBV14 to TRBJ1-6; D gene ambiguous. The CDR3 sequence is 14 residues long. Germline values: CDR1 SGHDN, CDR2 FVKESK.

Remarks on this clonotype: One end of the junction varies from germline; a read error may be responsible. This chain joins TRBV6-1 and TRBJ2-7; 9 bases are shared with TRBD1. The germline CDR1 and CDR2 sequences are MNHNS and SASEGT. CDR3 length: 13 residues. The DNA of the CDR3 is TGTACCAGCTGTGACGGGGACAGGGCCGAGCAGTACTTC. Translation: CTSCDGDRAEQYF.

The genes are TRBV29-1 and TRBJ2-5; D possibly uses TRBD1 or TRBD2 (5 bases each). CDR3 size: 13 residues. CDR1 is SQVTM, CDR2 ANQGSEA, per germline. Trimming stripped 3 bases from V and 5 bases from J, with 13 bases between. As DNA, the CDR3 is TGCAGCGTTGATACATCTGAGGGGGAGACCCAGTACTTC. Translated, it gives CSVDTSEGETQYF.

About this clonotype itself: A read error is likely, as this CDR3 ends without the conserved phenylalanine or tryptophan. The limits of the CDR3 on the DNA are not certain, so only TCRdb's listed CDR3 is given. The chain has TRBV4-1 and TRBJ2-3; TRBD2, the D gene given by the table, was not confirmed from the DNA. CDR1 is MGHRA and CDR2 is YSYEKL in the germline V gene. The CDR3 totals 19 residues, both ends included. CDR3 protein: CASSQSGTSGGAAADTQYY.

The rearrangement links TRBV12-3 or TRBV12-4 to TRBJ2-3, with D possibly being TRBD1 (6 bases). Trimming took off 7 bases at V and 2 bases at J, with 19 bases between the two ends. This CDR3 comprises 16 residues. CDR3 sequence (DNA): TGTGCCAGCAACCGCCTAGGACTGGGGGCCACAGATACGCAGTATTTT. Encoded protein: CASNRLGLGATDTQYF.

There are a few counts of this clonotype. Compared with germline, one end of the junction differs, possibly owing to a read error. V and J are TRBV11-2 and TRBJ2-7, with TRBD2 identical over 11 bases. CDR3 length equals 20 residues. In germline, CDR1 is SGHAT, CDR2 FQNNGV. The CDR3 loop reads CASSLREGRTSGLISYEQYF. The CDR3 DNA follows: TGTGCCAGCAGCTTGAGGGAGGGGAGGACTAGCGGGCTCATTTCCTACGAGCAGTATTTC.

As regards this clonotype: Lacking the conserved final phenylalanine or tryptophan, this CDR3 likely reflects a read error. CDR3 coding DNA: TGTGCCAGCAGCCAAGGCCGGGGCCCATACGAGCAGTACATC. Protein: CASSQGRGPYEQYI. The chain carries TRBV4-2 and TRBJ2-7; D tentatively fits TRBD1 or TRBD2 (5 bases each). The CDR3 runs 14 residues. The germline CDR1 and CDR2 sequences are LGHNA and YNFKEQ. Trimming shortened V by 1 base and J by 4 bases, and 11 bases separated the two germline ends.

This clonotype has only one observation. A junction end diverges from the germline sequence, so it may reflect a read error. The V and J genes are TRBV6-2 or TRBV6-3 and TRBJ2-1; 9 bases are a match to TRBD1. The germline V gene has CDR1 MNHEY and CDR2 SVGEGT. This CDR3 comprises 16 residues. CDR3 residues: CPSSPPGQGSYNEQFF. The CDR3 DNA follows: TGTCCCAGCAGTCCGCCGGGACAGGGCTCATACAATGAGCAGTTCTTC.

This clonotype was recorded only once. A read error may account for a junction end that differs from germline. The V call is TRBV6-5, the J call TRBJ1-1; 9 bases fit TRBD1. The CDR3 consists of 12 residues. Germline V gene data show CDR1 as MNHEY and CDR2 as SVGAGI. The CDR3 sequence is CASSYWTGEAFF. The CDR3, as DNA: TGTGCCAGCAGTTACTGGACAGGGGAAGCTTTCTTC.